Sequencing of this T cell receptor beta chain was carried out in a study of graft-versus-host responses after intestinal transplantation. Study in general: Those transplanted obtained multivisceral, liver-intestinal, or isolated intestinal grafts. Study-level results: Allografts from individuals with graft-donor T cell macrochimerism displayed high graft-versus-host to host-versus-graft clonal ratios.

CDR1 is GTSNPN and CDR2 is SVGIG in the germline V gene (reference sequence). Trimming took off 8 bases at V and 13 bases at J, with 18 bases between the two ends. The CDR3 has 12 residues. This clone was detected only a few times. The antigen remains unidentified. The data were produced by immunoSEQ multiplex PCR, yet TCRdb's version contains in-frame clones alone and is incomplete. The sample shows 90,000 or so clones, 82% of them seen only once. The sequencing used unstimulated CD4+ T cells sorted from spleen or lymph node cells, collected before intestinal transplant. The TCR sequence derives from a human donor who received an intestinal transplant. The chain is built from TRBV30 and TRBJ1-6; D remains ambiguous. The CDR3 DNA reads TGTGCCATAAGCACGGGTCGAAGGCCCCTCCACTTT. Translation gives CAISTGRRPLHF.